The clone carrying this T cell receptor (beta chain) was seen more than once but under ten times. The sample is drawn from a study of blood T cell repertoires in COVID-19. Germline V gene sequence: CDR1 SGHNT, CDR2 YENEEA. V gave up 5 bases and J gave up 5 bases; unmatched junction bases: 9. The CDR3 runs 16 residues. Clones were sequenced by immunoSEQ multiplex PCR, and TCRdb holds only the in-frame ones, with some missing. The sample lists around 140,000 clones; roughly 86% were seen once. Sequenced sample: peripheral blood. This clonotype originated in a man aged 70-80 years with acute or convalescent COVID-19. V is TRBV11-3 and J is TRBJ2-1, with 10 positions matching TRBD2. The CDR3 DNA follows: TGTGCCAGCAGCGCTAGCGGGAGTAGATGGGACAATGAGCAGTTCTTC. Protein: CASSASGSRWDNEQFF.